These 4 T cell receptor beta chains were all obtained from the same sample, sequenced in a study of cytomegalovirus exposure and HLA in healthy donors. Clones were sequenced by immunoSEQ multiplex PCR, and TCRdb holds only the in-frame ones, with some missing. The sample yields over 250,000 clones, about 86% seen once. Sequences were obtained from PBMCs. The source of these receptors is a woman younger than 30 in good health and CMV-seronegative.

J is TRBJ1-2 and V is TRBV6-5; D may be TRBD1 (5 bases). CDR3 length: 14 amino acids. Germline CDR1 reads MNHEY; CDR2 reads SVGAGI. With 6 bases removed from V and 2 bases from J, the gap between germline ends came to 13 bases. This chain's CDR3 is CASRLPGGNYGYTF. CDR3 sequence (DNA): TGTGCCAGCAGACTCCCCGGGGGGAACTATGGCTACACCTTC.

The chain couples TRBV29-1 to TRBJ2-1; unclear D gene. CDR1 SQVTM and CDR2 ANQGSEA come from the germline V gene. This CDR3 comprises 13 residues. The V gene lost 0 bases and the J gene lost 7 bases, with 10 bases spanning the gap. This chain's CDR3 is CSVEDQVTNEQFF. The CDR3 DNA sequence: TGCAGCGTTGAAGATCAGGTGACAAATGAGCAGTTCTTC.

The chain is built from TRBV5-1 and TRBJ2-3; 7 positions agree with TRBD1. The CDR3 consists of 15 residues. Germline V gives CDR1 SGHRS, CDR2 YFSETQ. The V and J ends lost 6 bases and 4 bases, in that order; junction bases with no gene match: 11. The CDR3 sequence: CASMVPGGYADTQYF. The CDR3 coding sequence is TGCGCCAGCATGGTCCCAGGGGGTTATGCAGATACGCAGTATTTT.

The genes are TRBV30 and TRBJ1-5; D might be TRBD1 (5 bases). Germline-derived CDR1 and CDR2 are GTSNPN and SVGIG (reference sequence). The CDR3 is 15 amino acids. The V and J ends lost 3 bases and 0 bases respectively, with 12 bases between them. The CDR3 loop is CAWSIGTYSNQPQHF. In DNA, the CDR3 is TGTGCCTGGAGCATCGGGACTTATAGCAATCAGCCCCAGCATTTT.